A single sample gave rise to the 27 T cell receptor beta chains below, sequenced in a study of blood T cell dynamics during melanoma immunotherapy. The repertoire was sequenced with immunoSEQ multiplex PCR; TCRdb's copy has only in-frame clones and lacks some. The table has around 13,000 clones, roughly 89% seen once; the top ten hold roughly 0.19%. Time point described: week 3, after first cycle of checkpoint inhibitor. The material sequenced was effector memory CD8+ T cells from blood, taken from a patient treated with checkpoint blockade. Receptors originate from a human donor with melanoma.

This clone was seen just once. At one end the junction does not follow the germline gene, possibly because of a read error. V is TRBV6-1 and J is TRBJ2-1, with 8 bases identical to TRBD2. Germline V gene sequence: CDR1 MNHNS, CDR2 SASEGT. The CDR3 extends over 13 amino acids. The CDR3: CASRGIDPSGCLF. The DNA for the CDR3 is TGTGCCAGCAGGGGAATTGACCCTAGCGGGTGCCTCTTC.

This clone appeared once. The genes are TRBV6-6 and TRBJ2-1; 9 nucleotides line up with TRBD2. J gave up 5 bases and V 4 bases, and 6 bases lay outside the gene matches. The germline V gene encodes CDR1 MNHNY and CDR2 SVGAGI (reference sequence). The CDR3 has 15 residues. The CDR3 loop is CASSSGGRAHNEQFF. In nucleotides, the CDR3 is TGTGCCAGCAGTTCCGGCGGGAGGGCCCACAATGAGCAGTTCTTC.

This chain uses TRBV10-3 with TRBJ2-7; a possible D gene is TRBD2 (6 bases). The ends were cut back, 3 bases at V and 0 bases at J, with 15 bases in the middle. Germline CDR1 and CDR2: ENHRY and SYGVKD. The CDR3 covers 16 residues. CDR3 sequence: CAISDIAVTSSYEQYF. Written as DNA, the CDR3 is TGTGCCATCAGTGATATAGCGGTAACCAGCTCCTACGAGCAGTACTTC.

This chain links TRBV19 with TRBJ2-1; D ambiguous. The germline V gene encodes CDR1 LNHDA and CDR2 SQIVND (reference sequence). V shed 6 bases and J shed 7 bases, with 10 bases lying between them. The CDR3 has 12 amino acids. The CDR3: CASSSRLNEQFF. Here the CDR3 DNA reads TGTGCCAGTAGCTCTAGATTGAATGAGCAGTTCTTC.

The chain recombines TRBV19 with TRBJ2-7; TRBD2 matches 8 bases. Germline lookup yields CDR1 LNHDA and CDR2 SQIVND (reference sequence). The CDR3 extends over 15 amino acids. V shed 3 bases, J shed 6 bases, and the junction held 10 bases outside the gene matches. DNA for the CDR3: TGTGCCAGTAGTATCAGCGGGGGCCCCCTTCGCGAGCAGTACTTC. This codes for CASSISGGPLREQYF.

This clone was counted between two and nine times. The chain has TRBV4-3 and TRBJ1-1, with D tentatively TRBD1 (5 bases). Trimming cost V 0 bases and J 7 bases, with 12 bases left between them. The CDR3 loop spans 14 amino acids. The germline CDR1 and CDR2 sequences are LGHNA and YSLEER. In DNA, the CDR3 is TGCGCCAGCAGCCAAGAGGGGGTGGACGGTGAAGCTTTCTTT. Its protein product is CASSQEGVDGEAFF.

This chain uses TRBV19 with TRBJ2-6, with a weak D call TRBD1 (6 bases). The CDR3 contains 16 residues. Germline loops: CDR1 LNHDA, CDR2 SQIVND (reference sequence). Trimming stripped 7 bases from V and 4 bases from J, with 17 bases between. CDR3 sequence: CASNLQGGPGANVLTF. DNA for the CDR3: TGTGCCAGTAATTTACAGGGTGGGCCAGGGGCCAACGTCCTGACTTTC.

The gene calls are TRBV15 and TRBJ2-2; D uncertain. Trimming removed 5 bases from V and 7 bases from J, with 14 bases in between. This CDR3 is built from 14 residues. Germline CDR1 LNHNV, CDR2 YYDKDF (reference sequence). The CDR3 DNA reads TGTGCCACCAGCGGTCCCCCCGGCGGCGGGGAGCTGTTTTTT. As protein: CATSGPPGGGELFF.

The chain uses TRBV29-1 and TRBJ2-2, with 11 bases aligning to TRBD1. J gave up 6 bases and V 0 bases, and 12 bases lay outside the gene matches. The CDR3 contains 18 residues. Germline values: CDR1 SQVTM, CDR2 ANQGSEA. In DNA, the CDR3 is TGCAGCGTTGAAGATTACGAAGGGACAGGGGGTAGCGCCGGGGAGCTGTTTTTT. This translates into CSVEDYEGTGGSAGELFF.

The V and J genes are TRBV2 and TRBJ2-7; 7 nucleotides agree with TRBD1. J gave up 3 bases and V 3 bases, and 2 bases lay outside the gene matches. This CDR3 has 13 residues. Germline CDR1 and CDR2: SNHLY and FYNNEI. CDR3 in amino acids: CASSEGQLYEQYF. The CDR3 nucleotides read TGTGCCAGCAGTGAGGGACAGCTCTACGAGCAGTACTTC.

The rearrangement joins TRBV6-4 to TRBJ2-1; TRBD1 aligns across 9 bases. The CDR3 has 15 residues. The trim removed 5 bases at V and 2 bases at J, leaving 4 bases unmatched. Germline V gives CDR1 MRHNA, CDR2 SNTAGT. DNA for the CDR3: TGTGCCAGCAGTCCGGACAGGGGAACCTACAATGAGCAGTTCTTC. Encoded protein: CASSPDRGTYNEQFF.

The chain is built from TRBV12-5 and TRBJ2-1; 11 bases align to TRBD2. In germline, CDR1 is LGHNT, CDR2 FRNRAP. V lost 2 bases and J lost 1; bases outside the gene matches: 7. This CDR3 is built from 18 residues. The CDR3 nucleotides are TGTGCTAGTGGTTTGCAACTAGCGGGAGAAGGGTCCTACAATGAGCAGTTCTTC. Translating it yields CASGLQLAGEGSYNEQFF.

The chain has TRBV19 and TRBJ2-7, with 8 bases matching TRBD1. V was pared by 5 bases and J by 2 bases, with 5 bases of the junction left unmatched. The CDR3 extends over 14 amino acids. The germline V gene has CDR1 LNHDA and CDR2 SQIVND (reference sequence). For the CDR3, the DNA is TGTGCCAGTAGTTTAGGGACAGGAACCTACGAGCAGTACTTC. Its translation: CASSLGTGTYEQYF.

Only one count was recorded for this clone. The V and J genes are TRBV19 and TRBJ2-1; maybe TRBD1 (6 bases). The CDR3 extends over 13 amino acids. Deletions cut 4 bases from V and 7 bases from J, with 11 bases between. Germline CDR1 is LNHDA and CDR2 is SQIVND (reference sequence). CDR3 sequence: CASSSTGQNEQFF. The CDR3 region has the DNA TGTGCCAGTAGTAGCACAGGGCAGAATGAGCAGTTCTTC.

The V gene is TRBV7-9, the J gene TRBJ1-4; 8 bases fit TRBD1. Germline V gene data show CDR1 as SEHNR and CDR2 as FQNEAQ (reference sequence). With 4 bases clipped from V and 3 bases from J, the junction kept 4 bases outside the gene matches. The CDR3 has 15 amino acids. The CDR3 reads CASSSQGAANEKLFF. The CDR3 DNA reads TGTGCCAGCAGCTCGCAGGGGGCCGCTAATGAAAAACTGTTTTTT. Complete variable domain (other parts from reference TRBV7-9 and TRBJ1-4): DTGVSQNPRHKITKRGQNVTFRCDPISEHNRLYWYRQTLGQGPEFLTYFQNEAQLEKSRLLSDRFSAERPKGSFSTLEIQRTEQGDSAMYLCASSSQGAANEKLFFGSGTQLSVL.

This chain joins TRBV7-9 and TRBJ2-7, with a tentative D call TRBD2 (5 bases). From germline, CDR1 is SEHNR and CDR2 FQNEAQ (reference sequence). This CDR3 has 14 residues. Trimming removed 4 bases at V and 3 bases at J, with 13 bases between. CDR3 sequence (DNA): TGTGCCAGCAGCTCTCCCGGACGGGACTACGAGCAGTACTTC. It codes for CASSSPGRDYEQYF.

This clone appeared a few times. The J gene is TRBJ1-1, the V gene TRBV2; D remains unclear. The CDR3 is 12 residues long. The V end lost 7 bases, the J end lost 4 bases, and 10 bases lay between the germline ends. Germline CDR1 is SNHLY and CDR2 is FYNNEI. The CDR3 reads CASNLIATEAFF. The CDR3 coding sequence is TGTGCCAGCAACCTGATCGCCACTGAAGCTTTCTTT.

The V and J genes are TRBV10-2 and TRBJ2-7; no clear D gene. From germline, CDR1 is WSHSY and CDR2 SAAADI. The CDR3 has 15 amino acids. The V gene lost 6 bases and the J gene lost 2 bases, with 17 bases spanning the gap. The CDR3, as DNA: TGCGCCAGCAGGCTCAACGGCCTAAATACCTACGAGCAGTACTTC. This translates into CASRLNGLNTYEQYF.

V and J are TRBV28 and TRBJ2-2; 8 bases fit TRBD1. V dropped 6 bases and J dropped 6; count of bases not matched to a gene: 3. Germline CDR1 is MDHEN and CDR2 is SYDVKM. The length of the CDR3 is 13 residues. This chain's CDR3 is CASREQGAGELFF. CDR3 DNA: TGTGCCAGCAGAGAACAGGGGGCCGGGGAGCTGTTTTTT. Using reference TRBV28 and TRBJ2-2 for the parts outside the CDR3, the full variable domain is DVKVTQSSRYLVKRTGEKVFLECVQDMDHENMFWYRQDPGLGLRLIYFSYDVKMKEKGDIPEGYSVSREKKERFSLILESASTNQTSMYLCASREQGAGELFFGEGSRLTVL.

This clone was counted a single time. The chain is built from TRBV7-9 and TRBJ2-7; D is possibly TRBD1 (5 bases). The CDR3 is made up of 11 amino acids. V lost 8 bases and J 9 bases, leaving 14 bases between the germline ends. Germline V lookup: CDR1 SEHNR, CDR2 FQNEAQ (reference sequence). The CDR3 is CASDKGFGQYF. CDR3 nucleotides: TGTGCCAGCGATAAGGGGTTCGGGCAGTACTTC. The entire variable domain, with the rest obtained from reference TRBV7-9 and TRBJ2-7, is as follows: DTGVSQNPRHKITKRGQNVTFRCDPISEHNRLYWYRQTLGQGPEFLTYFQNEAQLEKSRLLSDRFSAERPKGSFSTLEIQRTEQGDSAMYLCASDKGFGQYFGPGTRLTVT.

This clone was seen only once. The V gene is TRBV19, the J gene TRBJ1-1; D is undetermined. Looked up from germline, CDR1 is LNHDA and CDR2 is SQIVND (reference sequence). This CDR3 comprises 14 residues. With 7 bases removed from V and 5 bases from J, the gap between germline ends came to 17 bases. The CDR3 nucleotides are TGTGCCAGTATTTCTTGGATCTCGGGGACTGAAGCTTTCTTT. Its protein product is CASISWISGTEAFF.

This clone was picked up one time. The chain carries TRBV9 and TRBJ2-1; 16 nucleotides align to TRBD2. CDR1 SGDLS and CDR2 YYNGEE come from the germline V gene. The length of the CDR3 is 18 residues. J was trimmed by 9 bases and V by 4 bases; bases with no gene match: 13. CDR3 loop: CASSTPGTSGRAAGEQFF. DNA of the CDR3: TGTGCCAGCAGCACCCCCGGGACTAGCGGGAGGGCCGCGGGTGAGCAGTTCTTC.

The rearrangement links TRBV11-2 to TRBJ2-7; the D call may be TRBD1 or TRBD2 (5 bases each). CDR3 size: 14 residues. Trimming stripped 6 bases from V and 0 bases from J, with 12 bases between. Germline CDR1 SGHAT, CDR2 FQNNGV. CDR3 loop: CASRRGGPSYEQYF. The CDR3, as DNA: TGTGCCAGCAGAAGGGGCGGGCCCTCCTACGAGCAGTACTTC.

CDR3 sequence: CASSQGDSDYEQYF. The CDR3 region has the DNA TGCGCCAGCAGCCAAGGGGACTCCGACTACGAGCAGTACTTC. This chain joins TRBV4-1 and TRBJ2-7, with a tentative D call TRBD2 (6 bases). Trimming took 1 base from V and 3 from J, leaving 10 bases between them. The germline CDR1 and CDR2 sequences are MGHRA and YSYEKL. There are 14 residues in the CDR3.

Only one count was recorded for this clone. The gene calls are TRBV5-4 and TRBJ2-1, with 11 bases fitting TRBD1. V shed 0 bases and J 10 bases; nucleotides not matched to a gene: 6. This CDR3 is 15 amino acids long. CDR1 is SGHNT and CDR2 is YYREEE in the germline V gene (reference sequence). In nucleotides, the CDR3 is TGTGCCAGCAGCTTGGATGGGACAGGGGGATTGGAGCAGTTCTTC. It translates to CASSLDGTGGLEQFF.

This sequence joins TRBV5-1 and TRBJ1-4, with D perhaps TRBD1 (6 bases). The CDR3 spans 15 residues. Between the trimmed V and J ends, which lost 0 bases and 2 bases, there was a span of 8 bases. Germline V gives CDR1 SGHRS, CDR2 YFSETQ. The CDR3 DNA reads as TGCGCCAGCAGCTTGGCCGACAGGACTAATGAAAAACTGTTTTTT. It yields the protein CASSLADRTNEKLFF.

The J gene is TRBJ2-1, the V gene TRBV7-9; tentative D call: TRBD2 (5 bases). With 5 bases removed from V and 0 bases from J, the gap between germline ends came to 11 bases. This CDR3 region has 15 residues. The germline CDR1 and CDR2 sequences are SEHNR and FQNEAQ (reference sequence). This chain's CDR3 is CASSLPGSSYNEQFF. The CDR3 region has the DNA TGTGCCAGCAGCCTACCGGGGAGCTCCTACAATGAGCAGTTCTTC.